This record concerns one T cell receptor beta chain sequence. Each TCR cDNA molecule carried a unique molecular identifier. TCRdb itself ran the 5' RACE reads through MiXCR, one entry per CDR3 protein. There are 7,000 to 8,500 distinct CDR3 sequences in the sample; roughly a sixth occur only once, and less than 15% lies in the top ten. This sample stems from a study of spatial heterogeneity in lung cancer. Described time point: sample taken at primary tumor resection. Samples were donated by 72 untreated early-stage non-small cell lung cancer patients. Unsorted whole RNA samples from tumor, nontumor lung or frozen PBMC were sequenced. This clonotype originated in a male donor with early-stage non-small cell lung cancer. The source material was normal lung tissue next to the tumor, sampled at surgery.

In nucleotides, the CDR3 is TGTGCCAGTAGCGTCACTTATCAGGGGTATCAGCCCCAGCATTTT. It encodes CASSVTYQGYQPQHF. The chain couples TRBV19 to TRBJ1-5, with D perhaps TRBD1 (6 bases). The CDR3 loop spans 15 amino acids. Trimming took off 6 bases at V and 5 bases at J, with 17 bases between the two ends. From germline, CDR1 is LNHDA and CDR2 SQIVND (reference sequence).